These 24 T cell receptor beta chains share one sample of origin, sequenced in a study of Ad26.COV2.S vaccination and SARS-CoV-2 variants. The table came from immunoSEQ multiplex PCR; TCRdb's copy has only in-frame clones and leaves some out. The sample records roughly 700,000 clones, 89% being singletons. Treatment of the sample: 19 received Ad26.COV2.S at low or high dose, single or two shots; 5 received placebo; per-sample allocation not given. Samples came from day 63 after the first vaccine or placebo injection. Sequencing used peripheral blood, obtained in a trial of Ad26.COV2.S vaccine versus placebo. Receptor source: a person aged 18-60 years who received the Ad26.COV2.S COVID-19 vaccine or a placebo.

In nucleotides, the CDR3 is TGTGCCAGAGCCCCGGGAGGTTTCTACGAGCAGTACTTC. Its protein product is CARAPGGFYEQYF. The chain employs TRBV14 and TRBJ2-7, with 7 bases fitting TRBD2. V lost 9 bases and J lost 3; bases outside the gene matches: 8. The length of the CDR3 is 13 residues. The germline CDR1 and CDR2 sequences are SGHDN and FVKESK.

This sequence joins TRBV6-6 and TRBJ1-3; a possible D gene is TRBD1 (5 bases). Per germline, CDR1 MNHNY and CDR2 SVGAGI (reference sequence). The CDR3 runs 15 residues. With 5 bases removed from V and 3 bases from J, the gap between germline ends came to 14 bases. The CDR3 DNA is TGTGCCAGCAGTCACGGGACCAGAGGTGGAAACACCATATATTTT. Residues: CASSHGTRGGNTIYF.

The chain carries TRBV10-1 and TRBJ2-7, with D maybe TRBD2 (6 bases). Germline V gene lookup returns CDR1 WNHNN and CDR2 SYGVQD (reference sequence). CDR3 length equals 14 residues. The V end was cut by 5 bases, the J end by 3 bases, with 14 bases between. The CDR3 sequence is CASSRFGTGYEQYF. Here the CDR3 DNA reads TGCGCCAGCAGTCGATTCGGGACTGGCTACGAGCAGTACTTC.

The table lists this clone with a count of one. This sequence joins TRBV12-5 and TRBJ1-6; 8 bases match TRBD1. This CDR3 is built from 19 residues. V dropped 0 bases and J dropped 3; count of bases not matched to a gene: 10. CDR1 and CDR2 from the germline V gene are LGHNT and FRNRAP. CDR3 coding DNA: TGTGCTAGTGGTTTGGTACCGGTGACAGGGGAAAACTATAATTCACCCCTCCACTTT. Translated, it gives CASGLVPVTGENYNSPLHF.

This clone was picked up a small number of times. V and J are TRBV6-5 and TRBJ1-3; D is possibly TRBD1 (5 bases). The CDR3 is 14 residues long. CDR1 MNHEY and CDR2 SVGAGI come from the germline V gene. V shed 7 bases and J shed 0 bases, with 10 bases lying between them. The CDR3 nucleotides read TGTGCCAGCATCGGACACCGCTCTGGAAACACCATATATTTT. Translation: CASIGHRSGNTIYF.

V usage is TRBV5-6 and J usage is TRBJ2-5; a possible D gene is TRBD2 (6 bases). CDR3 length equals 14 residues. CDR1 and CDR2 (germline): SGHDT, YYEEEE. The V gene lost 0 bases and the J gene lost 1 base, with 7 bases spanning the gap. CDR3 in DNA: TGTGCCAGCAGCTTGGTGGGGGGCCAAGAGACCCAGTACTTC. This gives the protein CASSLVGGQETQYF.

The chain recombines TRBV15 with TRBJ1-1; D uncertain. The CDR3 contains 12 residues. Trimming left V 7 bases short and J 3 bases short, with 9 bases between. Germline-derived CDR1 and CDR2 are LNHNV and YYDKDF (reference sequence). CDR3 sequence: CATTHGYTEAFF. CDR3 sequence (DNA): TGTGCCACCACTCATGGTTACACTGAAGCTTTCTTT. Using reference TRBV15 and TRBJ1-1 for the parts outside the CDR3, the full variable domain is DAMVIQNPRYQVTQFGKPVTLSCSQTLNHNVMYWYQQKSSQAPKLLFHYYDKDFNNEADTPDNFQSRRPNTSFCFLDIRSPGLGDTAMYLCATTHGYTEAFFGQGTRLTVV.

The V call is TRBV2, the J call TRBJ1-5; D is undetermined. The CDR3 covers 15 residues. The V end was cut by 3 bases, the J end by 0 bases, with 9 bases between. Germline lookup yields CDR1 SNHLY and CDR2 FYNNEI. CDR3 DNA sequence: TGTGCCAGCAGTGAGCGCACAAATAGCAATCAGCCCCAGCATTTT. This sequence encodes CASSERTNSNQPQHF.

This clone was seen only once. The gene calls are TRBV5-4 and TRBJ2-6; D might be TRBD1 or TRBD2, each matching 5 bases. Germline V gene sequence: CDR1 SGHNT, CDR2 YYREEE (reference sequence). Trimming shortened V by 3 bases and J by 0 bases, and 13 bases separated the two germline ends. CDR3 length: 17 amino acids. The CDR3 protein is CASSSRGLPSGANVLTF. DNA of the CDR3: TGTGCCAGCAGCTCACGGGGCCTCCCCTCTGGGGCCAACGTCCTGACTTTC.

The chain combines TRBV4-1 with TRBJ2-5; no reliable D call. Trimming removed 1 base at V and 1 base at J, with 4 bases between. The CDR3 length is 13 residues. The V gene's germline CDR1 is MGHRA and CDR2 YSYEKL. The CDR3 loop reads CASSQGSQETQYF. In DNA, the CDR3 is TGCGCCAGCAGCCAAGGGAGCCAAGAGACCCAGTACTTC.

J is TRBJ1-2 and V is TRBV4-1; no clear D gene. Germline loops: CDR1 MGHRA, CDR2 YSYEKL. Trimming removed 1 base from V and 1 base from J, with 7 bases in between. This CDR3 is built from 14 residues. CDR3 residues: CASSQGWDNYGYTF. As DNA, the CDR3 is TGCGCCAGCAGCCAAGGGTGGGATAACTATGGCTACACCTTC.

This clone was detected once. CDR3 residues: CASSVSGGNTIYF. Written as DNA, the CDR3 is TGTGCCAGCAGCGTTAGTGGGGGGAACACCATATATTTT. The rearrangement joins TRBV7-9 to TRBJ1-3, with a possible D match to TRBD1 (5 bases). The CDR3 has 13 amino acids. Germline CDR1 and CDR2: SEHNR and FQNEAQ (reference sequence). V lost 5 bases to trimming and J lost 7 bases, with 12 bases between them.

This rearrangement joins TRBV6-5 to TRBJ1-1, with D unresolved. Germline CDR1 reads MNHEY; CDR2 reads SVGAGI. V shed 1 base and J shed 1 base, with 7 bases lying between them. The CDR3 spans 14 residues. DNA of the CDR3: TGTGCCAGCAGTTACTTCCAAAGGAACACTGAAGCTTTCTTT. This gives the protein CASSYFQRNTEAFF.

The chain uses TRBV6-2 or TRBV6-3 and TRBJ1-1; D is perhaps TRBD1 (5 bases). Per the germline V gene, CDR1 is MNHEY and CDR2 is SVGEGT. The CDR3 is 14 residues long. V lost 0 bases and J 10 bases, leaving 15 bases between the germline ends. CDR3 protein: CASSYSYGGYRAFF. CDR3 nucleotide sequence: TGTGCCAGCAGTTACTCCTATGGGGGATATCGAGCTTTCTTT.

The genes are TRBV7-9 and TRBJ1-5; D is possibly TRBD1 (5 bases). This CDR3 has 16 residues. Germline CDR1 SEHNR, CDR2 FQNEAQ (reference sequence). Between the trimmed V and J ends, which lost 1 base and 3 bases, there was a span of 13 bases. CDR3 nucleotides: TGTGCCAGCAGCTTAGGGACACACGGATTCAATCAGCCCCAGCATTTT. The encoded protein is CASSLGTHGFNQPQHF.

The chain carries TRBV7-2 and TRBJ1-5; D ambiguous. V lost 2 bases and J 9 bases, leaving 17 bases between the germline ends. The CDR3 spans 15 residues. Germline CDR1 is SGHTA and CDR2 is FQGNSA. CDR3 DNA sequence: TGTGCCAGCAGCTTATTAGCGCCGGGCCAGGCGCCCCAGCATTTT. It is translated as CASSLLAPGQAPQHF.

Turning to this clone: A junction end diverges from the germline sequence, so it may reflect a read error. The chain recombines TRBV10-3 with TRBJ2-1; 12 bases fit TRBD2. This CDR3 comprises 17 residues. Germline-derived CDR1 and CDR2 are ENHRY and SYGVKD. The CDR3 spells CAINETSGGISYNEQFF. CDR3 nucleotides: TGTGCCATCAATGAGACTAGCGGGGGTATCTCCTACAATGAGCAGTTCTTC.

This chain joins TRBV3-1 (or the pseudogene TRBV3-2) and TRBJ2-1; 8 bases map to TRBD2. CDR3 length: 16 amino acids. CDR1 and CDR2 from the germline V gene are LGHDT and YNNKEL (reference sequence). The trim removed 4 bases at V and 1 base at J, leaving 6 bases unmatched. CDR3 loop: CASSRAGVRSYNEQFF. CDR3 coding DNA: TGTGCCAGCAGCCGAGCGGGGGTCCGATCCTACAATGAGCAGTTCTTC.

V gene TRBV19 combines with J gene TRBJ1-1; no reliable D call. The germline gives CDR1 LNHDA, CDR2 SQIVND (reference sequence). The CDR3 is 11 residues long. V was pared by 6 bases and J by 5 bases, with 7 bases between. The CDR3 spells CASRGKTEAFF. The CDR3 bases are TGTGCCAGTAGGGGGAAGACTGAAGCTTTCTTT.

The gene calls are TRBV18 and TRBJ2-7, with D possibly called TRBD1 or TRBD2 (5 bases each). This CDR3 is 15 amino acids long. Trimming removed 3 bases at V and 6 bases at J, with 18 bases between. The V gene's germline CDR1 is KGHSH and CDR2 LQKENI. CDR3 DNA: TGTGCCAGCTCACCGAGAGGGGCAGGGCGTACCGAGCAGTACTTC. Residues: CASSPRGAGRTEQYF.

The rearrangement uses TRBV30 and TRBJ2-5; D tentatively reads TRBD1 or TRBD2 (6 bases each). Germline assignment: CDR1 GTSNPN and CDR2 SVGIG (reference sequence). The CDR3 sequence is 15 residues long. The V and J ends lost 1 base and 7 bases respectively, with 19 bases between them. The CDR3 DNA reads TGTGCCTGGAGTGAGGTAGGGGGGTCTAGGGCGACCCAGTACTTC. Amino acids: CAWSEVGGSRATQYF.

This clone was seen just once. The genes are TRBV9 and TRBJ2-5, with TRBD2 matching over 10 bases. J gave up 1 base and V 2 bases, and 8 bases lay outside the gene matches. The CDR3 consists of 17 residues. Germline values: CDR1 SGDLS, CDR2 YYNGEE. In nucleotides, the CDR3 is TGTGCCAGCAGCGTCTCGCTAGCGGGGGCATTCCAAGAGACCCAGTACTTC. Translating gives CASSVSLAGAFQETQYF.

This chain connects TRBV4-3 to TRBJ1-1; D is ambiguous. The germline gives CDR1 LGHNA, CDR2 YSLEER. The CDR3 runs 16 residues. Trimming took 1 base from V and 1 from J, leaving 13 bases between them. Here the CDR3 DNA reads TGCGCCAGCAGCCAAGCAGGAAGCCATGCGAACACTGAAGCTTTCTTT. Protein sequence: CASSQAGSHANTEAFF.

The V gene is TRBV10-1, the J gene TRBJ2-7, with a tentative D call TRBD1 (6 bases). This CDR3 contains 14 residues. Looked up from germline, CDR1 is WNHNN and CDR2 is SYGVQD (reference sequence). V was cut by 3 bases and J by 5 bases, with 14 bases left in between. Here the CDR3 reads CASSDAGDHHEQYF. CDR3 in DNA: TGCGCCAGCAGTGACGCAGGGGACCACCACGAGCAGTACTTC.